Presented here are 26 T cell receptor beta chains from one specimen sequenced in a study of blood T cell repertoires in COVID-19. Here immunoSEQ multiplex PCR was the method, and the copy in TCRdb shows in-frame clones only, minus some. Among about 240,000 clones listed, roughly four fifths were seen once. Sequenced: peripheral blood. Receptors were obtained from a woman in her seventies with acute or convalescent COVID-19.

CDR3: CASTPIDRDDSPLHF. CDR3 nucleotide sequence: TGTGCCAGCACCCCCATAGACAGGGATGATTCACCCCTCCACTTT. The J gene is TRBJ1-6, the V gene TRBV28, with TRBD1 identical over 7 bases. Germline CDR1 reads MDHEN; CDR2 reads SYDVKM. Trimming removed 7 bases from V and 8 bases from J; junction bases left unmatched: 11. The CDR3 extends over 15 amino acids.

The chain is built from TRBV2 and TRBJ1-1; TRBD1 might be the D (6 bases). V lost 11 bases and J 3 bases, leaving 19 bases between the germline ends. Germline CDR1 and CDR2: SNHLY and FYNNEI. The CDR3 is 14 residues long. DNA of the CDR3: TGTGCCTCCTTAGTAGGGGGAGGGTACACTGAAGCTTTCTTT. This translates into CASLVGGGYTEAFF.

This chain joins TRBV28 and TRBJ1-2; 10 nucleotides align to TRBD1. Looked up from germline, CDR1 is MDHEN and CDR2 is SYDVKM. V dropped 10 bases and J dropped 2; count of bases not matched to a gene: 4. The CDR3 sequence is 13 residues long. DNA for the CDR3: TGTGCCACGGGGGGACAGGGGAACTATGGCTACACCTTC. This sequence encodes CATGGQGNYGYTF.

This chain links TRBV3-1 (or the pseudogene TRBV3-2) with TRBJ2-7; D might be TRBD2 (5 bases). CDR1 is LGHDT and CDR2 is YNNKEL in the germline V gene (reference sequence). Trimming left V 4 bases short and J 3 bases short, with 22 bases between. CDR3 length: 17 residues. The CDR3 sequence: CASSPTRASIQIYEQYF. CDR3 coding DNA: TGTGCCAGCAGCCCAACGCGGGCGTCAATTCAAATCTACGAGCAGTACTTC.

J is TRBJ2-2 and V is TRBV6-2 or TRBV6-3; 9 nucleotides line up with TRBD2. V lost 4 bases to trimming and J lost 2 bases; unmatched junction nucleotides: 8. The CDR3 has 17 amino acids. CDR1 is MNHEY and CDR2 is SVGEGT in the germline V gene. The DNA for the CDR3 is TGTGCCAGCAGTTCTTTGACTAGCGGCCTCAACACCGGGGAGCTGTTTTTT. Its translation is CASSSLTSGLNTGELFF.

This clone was observed a few times. This rearrangement joins TRBV5-6 to TRBJ1-1, with 7 bases identical to TRBD1. The V gene end was trimmed by 4 bases and the J gene end by 10 bases; junction bases not matched to a gene: 10. This CDR3 is 13 amino acids long. Looked up from germline, CDR1 is SGHDT and CDR2 is YYEEEE. The CDR3 sequence: CASSHRDSVSAFF. The CDR3 nucleotides are TGTGCCAGCAGCCACCGGGACAGTGTTTCAGCTTTCTTT.

The chain joins TRBV19 to TRBJ1-1; 10 positions agree with TRBD1. Germline V gene data show CDR1 as LNHDA and CDR2 as SQIVND (reference sequence). After removal of 1 base from V and 1 base from J, the junction contained 9 bases not matched to a gene. CDR3 length equals 18 residues. CDR3: CASSIGQGARVRNTEAFF. DNA for the CDR3: TGTGCCAGTAGTATAGGACAGGGGGCGCGGGTTAGGAACACTGAAGCTTTCTTT.

The V gene is TRBV27, the J gene TRBJ2-1; 12 bases line up with TRBD2. Germline CDR1 and CDR2: MNHEY and SMNVEV (reference sequence). CDR3 size: 15 residues. V lost 5 bases and J lost 4; bases outside the gene matches: 3. The CDR3 protein is CASSASGGGYNEQFF. The CDR3 region has the DNA TGTGCCAGCAGTGCTAGCGGGGGGGGGTACAATGAGCAGTTCTTC.

In DNA form, the CDR3 reads TGTGCCAGCAGTTTTCAATTGGGGGGACAGGACTCTGGAAACACCATATATTTT. It translates to CASSFQLGGQDSGNTIYF. This chain links TRBV5-6 with TRBJ1-3; 8 nucleotides line up with TRBD1. There are 18 residues in the CDR3. The germline CDR1 and CDR2 sequences are SGHDT and YYEEEE. V shed 5 bases and J 0 bases; nucleotides not matched to a gene: 13.

This chain connects TRBV7-9 to TRBJ2-1, with a tentative D call TRBD2 (5 bases). The germline V gene encodes CDR1 SEHNR and CDR2 FQNEAQ (reference sequence). This CDR3 spans 12 amino acids. V lost 8 bases to trimming and J lost 0 bases, with 5 bases between them. CDR3 in DNA: TGTGCCAGCGGGAGCTCCTACAATGAGCAGTTCTTC. Translated, it gives CASGSSYNEQFF.

This clone has a single count. V is TRBV28 and J is TRBJ1-5; D call uncertain. V was cut by 5 bases and J by 6 bases, with 8 bases left in between. The germline CDR1 and CDR2 sequences are MDHEN and SYDVKM. This CDR3 spans 12 amino acids. The CDR3 sequence: CASSVTAQPQHF. CDR3 DNA sequence: TGTGCCAGCAGTGTAACAGCTCAGCCCCAGCATTTT.

The chain couples TRBV7-8 to TRBJ1-1; possibly TRBD1 for D (5 bases). Trimming took off 4 bases at V and 1 base at J, with 10 bases between the two ends. Germline values: CDR1 SGHVS, CDR2 FQNEAQ. This CDR3 is 14 amino acids long. In nucleotides, the CDR3 is TGTGCCAGCAGCTCGTTTGACAGGAACACTGAAGCTTTCTTT. This translates into CASSSFDRNTEAFF.

The CDR3 region has the DNA TGTGCCAGCAGGACCTCAGTTTCGGGTCAGCCCCAGCATTTT. This encodes CASRTSVSGQPQHF. The rearrangement joins TRBV2 to TRBJ1-5; D is unresolved. There are 14 residues in the CDR3. V shed 6 bases and J shed 6 bases, with 15 bases lying between them. Germline CDR1 SNHLY, CDR2 FYNNEI.

V and J are TRBV11-2 and TRBJ2-1; 9 bases line up with TRBD1. CDR1 is SGHAT, CDR2 FQNNGV, per germline. V dropped 5 bases and J dropped 4; count of bases not matched to a gene: 9. The CDR3 totals 16 residues. DNA of the CDR3: TGTGCCAGCAGCCAAGGGACAGGGAAAAGGTACAATGAGCAGTTCTTC. Translation gives CASSQGTGKRYNEQFF. The whole variable domain, remainder taken from reference TRBV11-2 and TRBJ2-1, is EAGVAQSPRYKIIEKRQSVAFWCNPISGHATLYWYQQILGQGPKLLIQFQNNGVVDDSQLPKDRFSAERLKGVDSTLKIQPAKLEDSAVYLCASSQGTGKRYNEQFFGPGTRLTVL.

The chain links TRBV5-6 to TRBJ2-2; D unclear. The germline CDR1 and CDR2 sequences are SGHDT and YYEEEE. Trimming left V 1 base short and J 5 bases short, with 9 bases between. This CDR3 is 14 amino acids long. The CDR3 coding sequence is TGTGCCAGCAGCTTGAGTGCGGTGACCGGGGAGCTGTTTTTT. Translating gives CASSLSAVTGELFF.

This rearrangement joins TRBV11-3 to TRBJ2-1; D unclear. The CDR3 is 13 amino acids. Germline assignment: CDR1 SGHNT and CDR2 YENEEA. Trimming removed 6 bases at V and 8 bases at J, with 14 bases between. The DNA of the CDR3 is TGTGCCAGCAGTCAAACCAGACGGGATGAGCAGTTCTTC. As protein: CASSQTRRDEQFF.

The chain combines TRBV4-2 with TRBJ1-6; 10 bases agree with TRBD1. Trimming cost V 0 bases and J 9 bases; bases outside gene matches: 8. The CDR3 sequence is 17 residues long. Germline CDR1 is LGHNA and CDR2 is YNFKEQ. In nucleotides, the CDR3 is TGTGCCAGCAGCCAAGAGACGCCGGGACAGGGGTTTTCACCCCTCCACTTT. Its protein product is CASSQETPGQGFSPLHF.

The gene calls are TRBV4-1 and TRBJ2-3; 10 bases are a match to TRBD2. Germline trimming cut 0 bases from V and 3 bases from J; bases unmatched to any gene: 9. The CDR3 extends over 18 amino acids. Germline CDR1 MGHRA, CDR2 YSYEKL. The CDR3 spells CASSQEPLGAGGTDTQYF. The CDR3 coding sequence is TGCGCCAGCAGCCAAGAACCCCTTGGAGCGGGGGGGACAGATACGCAGTATTTT.

DNA for the CDR3: TGCGCCAGCAGCTCAGGGGGTCCCTATGGCTACACCTTC. Its translation: CASSSGGPYGYTF. The J gene is TRBJ1-2, the V gene TRBV5-1, with TRBD1 identical over 7 bases. The J segment lost 4 bases and the V segment lost 3 bases, leaving 3 bases of the junction unmatched. The length of the CDR3 is 13 residues. Germline CDR1 reads SGHRS; CDR2 reads YFSETQ.

The chain is built from TRBV18 and TRBJ1-2; D uncertain. V lost 6 bases and J 3 bases, leaving 11 bases between the germline ends. This CDR3 spans 13 amino acids. Germline values: CDR1 KGHSH, CDR2 LQKENI. This chain's CDR3 is CASSPSLDYGYTF. The CDR3 DNA reads as TGTGCCAGCTCCCCGAGCCTAGACTATGGCTACACCTTC.

Only a few counts were recorded for this clone. CDR3 DNA sequence: TGTGCCAGCAGCTTAGGACAGGGGAGAGACGCTTTCTTT. Its protein product is CASSLGQGRDAFF. The genes are TRBV7-9 and TRBJ1-1; 8 bases are a match to TRBD1. The junction had 6 bases not matched to a gene; V was cut back by 1 base and J by 11 bases. Germline V gives CDR1 SEHNR, CDR2 FQNEAQ (reference sequence). The CDR3 has 13 residues.

The J gene is TRBJ1-3, the V gene TRBV7-2, with 10 bases aligning to TRBD1. Germline V gene sequence: CDR1 SGHTA, CDR2 FQGNSA. The CDR3 has 18 residues. The V gene end was trimmed by 2 bases and the J gene end by 4 bases; junction bases not matched to a gene: 11. CDR3 bases: TGTGCCAGCAGCTTAAGGAGCAACGGACAGGGGGTAGGAAACACCATATATTTT. As protein: CASSLRSNGQGVGNTIYF.

Concerning this clone: Within the sample, other DNA sequences also encode this same CDR3. The V and J genes are TRBV18 and TRBJ2-7; 8 bases agree with TRBD1. Per germline, CDR1 KGHSH and CDR2 LQKENI. Trimming took 3 bases from V and 1 from J; bases not matched to a gene: 2. This CDR3 has 14 residues. As DNA, the CDR3 is TGTGCCAGCTCACCTGGACAGGGTTCCTACGAGCAGTACTTC. This translates into CASSPGQGSYEQYF.

V is TRBV28 and J is TRBJ2-2; D may be TRBD2 (5 bases). CDR1 is MDHEN, CDR2 SYDVKM, per germline. The CDR3 has 15 amino acids. V was pared by 6 bases and J by 1 base, with 12 bases between. The CDR3 coding sequence is TGTGCCAGCAGCGCGGGCTCGATGAACACCGGGGAGCTGTTTTTT. Its translation is CASSAGSMNTGELFF. The full variable domain, its missing parts supplied by reference TRBV28 and TRBJ2-2, is DVKVTQSSRYLVKRTGEKVFLECVQDMDHENMFWYRQDPGLGLRLIYFSYDVKMKEKGDIPEGYSVSREKKERFSLILESASTNQTSMYLCASSAGSMNTGELFFGEGSRLTVL.

This clone was recorded once. The rearrangement joins TRBV6-2 or TRBV6-3 to TRBJ1-5; no firm D call. V was cut by 2 bases and J by 4 bases, with 6 bases left in between. CDR1 and CDR2 (germline): MNHEY, SVGEGT. This CDR3 spans 13 amino acids. In DNA form, the CDR3 reads TGTGCCAGCAGTTACACGCGTAATCAGCCCCAGCATTTT. This gives the protein CASSYTRNQPQHF.

V and J are TRBV6-1 and TRBJ1-5; D unresolved. CDR3 length: 15 residues. CDR1 is MNHNS, CDR2 SASEGT, per germline. Trimming took 2 bases from V and 1 from J, leaving 9 bases between them. The CDR3 spells CASSESGGSNQPQHF. CDR3 in DNA: TGTGCCAGCAGTGAATCAGGAGGGAGCAATCAGCCCCAGCATTTT.